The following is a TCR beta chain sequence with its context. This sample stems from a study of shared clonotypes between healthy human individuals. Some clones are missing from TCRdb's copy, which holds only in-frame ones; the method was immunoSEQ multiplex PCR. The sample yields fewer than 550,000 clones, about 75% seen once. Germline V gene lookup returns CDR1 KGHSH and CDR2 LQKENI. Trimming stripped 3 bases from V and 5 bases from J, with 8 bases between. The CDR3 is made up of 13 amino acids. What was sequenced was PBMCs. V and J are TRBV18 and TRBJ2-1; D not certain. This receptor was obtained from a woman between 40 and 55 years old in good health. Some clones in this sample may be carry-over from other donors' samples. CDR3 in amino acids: CASSPLFNNEQFF. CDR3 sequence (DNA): TGTGCCAGCTCACCGCTCTTTAACAATGAGCAGTTCTTC.